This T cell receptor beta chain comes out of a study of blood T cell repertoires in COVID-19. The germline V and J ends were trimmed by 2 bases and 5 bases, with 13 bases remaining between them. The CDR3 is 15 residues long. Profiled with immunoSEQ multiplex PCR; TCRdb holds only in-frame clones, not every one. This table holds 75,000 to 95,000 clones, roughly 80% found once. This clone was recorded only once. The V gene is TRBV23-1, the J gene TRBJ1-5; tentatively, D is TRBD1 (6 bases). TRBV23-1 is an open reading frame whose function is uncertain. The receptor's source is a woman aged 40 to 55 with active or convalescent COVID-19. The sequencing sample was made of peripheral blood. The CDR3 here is CASSQPRDTHQPQHF. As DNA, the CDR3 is TGCGCCAGCAGTCAACCCCGGGACACGCATCAGCCCCAGCATTTT.